The next 6 T cell receptor beta chains were all read from a single sample in a study of T cells after yellow fever vaccination (dated 2019 in TCRdb). Libraries were made using 5' RACE. The reads were generated on an Illumina NovaSeq 6000. Through fastp at Q25 and MiXCR, TCRdb rebuilt clones from the public reads, retaining in-frame beta chains. Every entry covers one CDR3 protein and lists the most common genes and DNA from its rows. The sample includes 120,000 or so distinct CDR3 sequences, with approximately 9% observed a single time. Clones ranked in the top ten supply under 40% of the sample. This sample's treatment or condition label indicates: live attenuated yellow fever vaccine strain. The starting material was CD8+ T cells sorted from PBMCs, obtained on the day of the yellow fever booster vaccination. These receptors were obtained from a man younger than 35 who received the YFV17D yellow fever vaccine.

This sequence joins TRBV6-6 and TRBJ2-4, with 9 nucleotides matching TRBD2. The length of the CDR3 is 16 residues. Germline CDR1 reads MNHNY; CDR2 reads SVGAGI (reference sequence). The J segment lost 5 bases and the V segment lost 2 bases, leaving 7 bases of the junction unmatched. The CDR3 nucleotides are TGTGCCAGCAGTTACCTTCCTAGCGGGGCGGAAAACATTCAGTACTTC. Translating gives CASSYLPSGAENIQYF.

The CDR3 reads CASSPTGTVYGYTF. The CDR3 DNA is TGCGCCAGCAGCCCGACTGGGACAGTTTATGGCTACACCTTC. The chain combines TRBV4-3 with TRBJ1-2, with 7 bases matching TRBD1. With 4 bases clipped from V and 5 bases from J, the junction kept 7 bases outside the gene matches. CDR1 is LGHNA, CDR2 YSLEER, per germline. The CDR3 sequence is 14 residues long.

This chain joins TRBV12-5 and TRBJ2-5; 13 nucleotides line up with TRBD2. Germline CDR1 LGHNT, CDR2 FRNRAP. Germline trimming cut 6 bases from V and 1 base from J; bases unmatched to any gene: 5. The CDR3 is 16 amino acids. The CDR3 region has the DNA TGTGCTAGTGGGGAAGGGACTAGCGGGGTCCAAGAGACCCAGTACTTC. This encodes CASGEGTSGVQETQYF.

This clonotype was picked up a small number of times. CDR3 residues: CASTWDSIGEGTQYF. DNA of the CDR3: TGTGCCAGCACCTGGGACAGCATAGGGGAAGGGACCCAGTACTTC. The chain recombines TRBV12-3 or TRBV12-4 with TRBJ2-5, with TRBD1 identical over 7 bases. V lost 7 bases to trimming and J lost 7 bases; unmatched junction nucleotides: 15. This CDR3 has 15 amino acids.

Ten or more counts support this clonotype. V gene TRBV11-2 combines with J gene TRBJ2-4; tentatively, D is TRBD1 or TRBD2 (5 bases each). V lost 5 bases, J lost 1 base, and 15 bases lay in between. Germline loops: CDR1 SGHAT, CDR2 FQNNGV. The CDR3 totals 16 residues. CDR3 in amino acids: CASSLRGVVAKNIQYF. The CDR3 DNA sequence: TGTGCCAGCAGCCTCAGAGGGGTCGTTGCCAAAAACATTCAGTACTTC.

This clonotype came up a few times. The J gene is TRBJ2-7, the V gene TRBV6-2 or TRBV6-3; no clear D. The CDR3 has 12 residues. The germline gives CDR1 MNHEY, CDR2 SVGEGT. Trimming shortened V by 7 bases and J by 1 base, and 8 bases separated the two germline ends. The CDR3 nucleotides read TGTGCCAGCATGACCTATTCCTACGAGCAGTACTTC. The encoded protein is CASMTYSYEQYF.